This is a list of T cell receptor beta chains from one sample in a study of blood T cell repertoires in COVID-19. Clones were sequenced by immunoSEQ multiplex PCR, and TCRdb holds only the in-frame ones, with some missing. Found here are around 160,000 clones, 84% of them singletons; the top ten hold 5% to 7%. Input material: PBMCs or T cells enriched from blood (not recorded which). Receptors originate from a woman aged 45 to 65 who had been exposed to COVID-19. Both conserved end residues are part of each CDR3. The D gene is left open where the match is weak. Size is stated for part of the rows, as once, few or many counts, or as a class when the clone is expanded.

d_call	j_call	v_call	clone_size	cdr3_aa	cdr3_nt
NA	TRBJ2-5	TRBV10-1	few	CASSPGTGDQETQYF	TGCGCCAGCAGTCCCGGGACTGGGGACCAAGAGACCCAGTACTTC
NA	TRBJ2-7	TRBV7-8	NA	CASSRQAYEQYF	TGTGCCAGCAGCCGTCAGGCGTACGAGCAGTACTTC
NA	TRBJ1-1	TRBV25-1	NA	CASSEIDSQHLNTEAFF	TGTGCCAGCAGTGAAATCGACAGCCAACATTTGAACACTGAAGCTTTCTTT
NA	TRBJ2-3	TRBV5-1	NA	CASSLRGLGADTQYF	TGCGCCAGCAGCTTGAGGGGTCTTGGGGCAGATACGCAGTATTTT
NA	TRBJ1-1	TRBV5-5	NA	CASSLSMNTEAFF	TGTGCCAGCAGCTTAAGCATGAACACTGAAGCTTTCTTT
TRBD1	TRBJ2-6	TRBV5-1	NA	CASSFRDRVFSGANVLTF	TGCGCCAGCAGCTTCCGGGACAGGGTTTTTTCTGGGGCCAACGTCCTGACTTTC
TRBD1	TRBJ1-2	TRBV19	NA	CASNRGGENYGYTF	TGTGCCAGTAACAGGGGGGGTGAGAACTATGGCTACACCTTC
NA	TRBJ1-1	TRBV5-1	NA	CASSLGANTEAFF	TGCGCCAGCAGCTTGGGAGCTAACACTGAAGCTTTCTTT
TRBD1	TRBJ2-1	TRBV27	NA	CASSRTPGGRGNEQFF	TGTGCCAGCAGTAGGACTCCAGGGGGCCGTGGTAATGAGCAGTTCTTC
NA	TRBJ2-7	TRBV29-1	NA	CSVLVTYEQYF	TGCAGCGTCCTCGTCACTTACGAGCAGTACTTC
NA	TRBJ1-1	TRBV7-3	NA	CASSGGLDTEAFF	TGTGCCAGCAGCGGGGGGTTGGACACTGAAGCTTTCTTT
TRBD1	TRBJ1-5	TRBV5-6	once	CASSRRTGGASSNQPQHF	TGTGCCAGCAGCCGTCGGACAGGGGGAGCATCTAGCAATCAGCCCCAGCATTTT
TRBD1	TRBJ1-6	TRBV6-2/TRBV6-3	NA	CASSYTTGGPSRSPLHF	TGTGCCAGCAGTTATACGACAGGGGGCCCCTCCCGCTCACCCCTCCACTTT
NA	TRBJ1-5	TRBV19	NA	CASSTRQAGGNQPQHF	TGTGCCAGTAGTACCCGACAGGCCGGGGGCAATCAGCCCCAGCATTTT
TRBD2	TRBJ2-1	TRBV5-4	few	CASSWWGASGRSNEQFF	TGTGCCAGCAGCTGGTGGGGGGCAAGCGGGAGATCTAATGAGCAGTTCTTC
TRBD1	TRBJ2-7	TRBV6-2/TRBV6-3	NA	CASSWDRESSYEQYF	TGTGCCAGCAGTTGGGACAGGGAGAGCTCCTACGAGCAGTACTTC
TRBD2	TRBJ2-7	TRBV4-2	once	CASSQDLTGTSGGSSYEQYF	TGTGCCAGCAGCCAAGACCTGACCGGGACTAGCGGGGGGAGCTCCTACGAGCAGTACTTC
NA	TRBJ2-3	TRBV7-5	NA	CARRSSTDTQYF	TGTGCCAGAAGATCGAGCACAGATACGCAGTATTTT
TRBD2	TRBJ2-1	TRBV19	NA	CASSTLGGTNEQFF	TGTGCCAGTAGTACCCTCGGGGGGACCAATGAGCAGTTCTTC
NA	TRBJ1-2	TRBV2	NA	CASSEQGYTF	TGTGCCAGCAGTGAACAGGGCTACACCTTC
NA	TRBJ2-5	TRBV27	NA	CASSFQERETQYF	TGTGCCAGCAGTTTTCAGGAAAGAGAGACCCAGTACTTC
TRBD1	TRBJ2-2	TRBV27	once	CASSSGQGANTGELFF	TGTGCCAGCAGTTCGGGACAGGGGGCGAACACCGGGGAGCTGTTTTTT
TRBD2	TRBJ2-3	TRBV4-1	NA	CASSQALAGRTDTQYF	TGCGCCAGCAGCCAAGCGCTAGCGGGGCGCACAGATACGCAGTATTTT
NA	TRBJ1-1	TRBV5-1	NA	CASSLDGEMNTEAFF	TGCGCCAGCAGCTTGGATGGGGAGATGAACACTGAAGCTTTCTTT
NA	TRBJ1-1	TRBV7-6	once	CASSPGWDTEAFF	TGTGCCAGCAGCCCAGGGTGGGACACTGAAGCTTTCTTT
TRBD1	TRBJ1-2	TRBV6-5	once	CASRGQGGGYTF	TGTGCCAGCAGAGGACAGGGTGGGGGCTACACCTTC
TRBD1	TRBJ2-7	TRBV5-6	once	CASSYGPRGYEQYF	TGTGCCAGCAGCTATGGACCCAGGGGGTACGAGCAGTACTTC
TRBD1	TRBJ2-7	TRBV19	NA	CASTKGPGTGAYEQYF	TGTGCCAGTACCAAGGGGCCCGGGACAGGGGCCTACGAGCAGTACTTC
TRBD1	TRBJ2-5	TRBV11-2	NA	CASSPITGTEPKWETQYF	TGTGCCAGCAGCCCAATTACCGGGACAGAGCCAAAGTGGGAGACCCAGTACTTC
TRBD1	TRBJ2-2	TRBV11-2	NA	CASSLDRTGILTGELFF	TGTGCCAGCAGCTTAGATAGGACAGGGATCCTCACCGGGGAGCTGTTTTTT
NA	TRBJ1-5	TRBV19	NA	CASRLQGQPQHF	TGTGCCAGTCGGTTGCAGGGTCAGCCCCAGCATTTT
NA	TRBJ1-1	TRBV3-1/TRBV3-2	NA	CASSQTSWTEAFF	TGTGCCAGCAGCCAGACAAGTTGGACTGAAGCTTTCTTT
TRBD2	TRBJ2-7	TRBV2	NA	CASAPSGSSYEQYF	TGTGCCAGCGCCCCTAGCGGGTCCTCCTACGAGCAGTACTTC
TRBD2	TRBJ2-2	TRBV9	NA	CASSVSGVTTGELFF	TGTGCCAGCAGCGTTAGCGGGGTAACCACCGGGGAGCTGTTTTTT
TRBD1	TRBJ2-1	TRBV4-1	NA	CASSPGQGGPRSYNEQFF	TGCGCCAGCAGCCCCGGACAGGGAGGACCACGATCCTACAATGAGCAGTTCTTC
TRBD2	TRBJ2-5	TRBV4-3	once	CASSQPGLAGETQYF	TGCGCCAGCAGCCAACCGGGACTAGCGGGTGAGACCCAGTACTTC
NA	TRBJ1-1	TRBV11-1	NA	CASSFRSFEAFF	TGTGCCAGCAGCTTTCGTAGTTTTGAAGCTTTCTTT
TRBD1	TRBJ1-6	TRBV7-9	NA	CPSTTHDRGGLGSPLHF	TGTCCCAGCACCACCCACGACAGGGGAGGTCTAGGTTCACCCCTCCACTTT
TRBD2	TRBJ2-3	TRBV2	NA	CASRFLAGGTDTQYF	TGTGCCAGCAGATTCCTAGCGGGAGGGACAGATACGCAGTATTTT
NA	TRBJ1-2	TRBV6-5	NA	CASSPGTPSSGYTF	TGTGCCAGCAGTCCAGGGACACCCAGCAGCGGCTACACCTTC
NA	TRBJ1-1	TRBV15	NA	CATSRDHGAEAFF	TGTGCCACCAGCAGAGACCACGGAGCTGAAGCTTTCTTT
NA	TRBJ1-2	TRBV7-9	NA	CASSPATGNYGYTF	TGTGCCAGCAGCCCGGCGACAGGAAACTATGGCTACACCTTC
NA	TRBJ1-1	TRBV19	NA	CASRWRLNTEAFF	TGTGCCAGTAGATGGAGGCTGAACACTGAAGCTTTCTTT
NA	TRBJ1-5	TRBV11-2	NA	CASSLSWLSNQPQHF	TGTGCCAGCAGCCTCAGTTGGCTTAGCAATCAGCCCCAGCATTTT
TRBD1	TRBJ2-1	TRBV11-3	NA	CASSSRDRGGYNEQFF	TGTGCCAGCAGCTCCCGGGACAGGGGTGGGTACAATGAGCAGTTCTTC
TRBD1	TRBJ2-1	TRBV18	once	CASHEDRVDNEQFF	TGTGCCAGCCATGAGGACAGGGTGGACAATGAGCAGTTCTTC
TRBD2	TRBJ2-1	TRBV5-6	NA	CASSSIGLAANNEQFF	TGTGCCAGCAGCTCTATTGGACTAGCGGCCAACAATGAGCAGTTCTTC